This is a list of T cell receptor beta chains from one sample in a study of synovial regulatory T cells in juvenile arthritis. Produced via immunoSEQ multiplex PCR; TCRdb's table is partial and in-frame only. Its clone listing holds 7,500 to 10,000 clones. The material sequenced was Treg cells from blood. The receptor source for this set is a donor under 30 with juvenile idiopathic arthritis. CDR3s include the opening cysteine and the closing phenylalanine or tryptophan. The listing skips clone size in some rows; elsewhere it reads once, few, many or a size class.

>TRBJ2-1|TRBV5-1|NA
CASSSLAGENEQFF
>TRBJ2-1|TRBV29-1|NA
CSGGLARNEQFF
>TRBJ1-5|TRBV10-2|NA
CASSETGWNQPQHF
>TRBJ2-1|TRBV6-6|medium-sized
CASSYLLAGAYNEQFF
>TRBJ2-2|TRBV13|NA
CASRLALNTGELFF
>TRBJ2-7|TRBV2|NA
CASSVGPLSYEQYF
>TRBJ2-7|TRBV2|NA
CASSVHEQYF
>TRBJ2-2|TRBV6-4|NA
CASSGGPGTGELFF
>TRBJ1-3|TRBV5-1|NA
CASSLEPGNTIYF
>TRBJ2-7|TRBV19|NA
CASSQGDASYEQYF
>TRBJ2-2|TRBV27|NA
CASRVDRANGELFF
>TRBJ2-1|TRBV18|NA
CASSPTPGTSGSNEQFF
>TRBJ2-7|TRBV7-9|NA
CASSLEVRSYEQYF
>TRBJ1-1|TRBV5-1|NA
CASSLEATEAFF
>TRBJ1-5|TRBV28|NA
CASSFGVLSPQHF
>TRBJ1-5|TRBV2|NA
CASSKSGVPPQHF
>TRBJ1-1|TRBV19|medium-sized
CASSGTGDTEAFF
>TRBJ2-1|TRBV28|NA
CASTRYNEQFF
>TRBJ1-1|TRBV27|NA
CASSSHILMNTEAFF
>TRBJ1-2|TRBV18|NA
CASSPRGQGAGGYTF
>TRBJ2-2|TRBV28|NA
CASRGTGELFF
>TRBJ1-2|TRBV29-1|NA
CSVANGPGVGYTF
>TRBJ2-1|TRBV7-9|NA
CASSLIRDEQFF
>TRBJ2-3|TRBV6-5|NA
CASRGLGPFDTQYF
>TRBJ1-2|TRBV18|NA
CASSPSRQGAEGYTF
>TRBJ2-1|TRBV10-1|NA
CASSEWGLAGPWSEQFF
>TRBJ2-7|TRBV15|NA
CATSHRATSLEQYF
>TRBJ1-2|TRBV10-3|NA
CAIGSTGIEYGYTF
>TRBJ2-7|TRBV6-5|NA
CASSKLRTRSGEQYF
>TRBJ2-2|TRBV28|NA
CASSSGSGPGELFF
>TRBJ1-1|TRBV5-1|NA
CASSLDRGGTEAFF
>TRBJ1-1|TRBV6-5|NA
CASSYLSTRGNTEAFF
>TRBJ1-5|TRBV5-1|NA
CASSLEGFNQPQHF
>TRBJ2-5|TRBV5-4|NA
CASSTTGEGTQYF
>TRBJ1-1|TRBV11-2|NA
CASSPDRVNTEAFF
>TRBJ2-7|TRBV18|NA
CASSPPGRAEYEQYF
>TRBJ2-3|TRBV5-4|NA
CASSFGASGSTDTQYF
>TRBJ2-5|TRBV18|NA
CASSPTETQYF
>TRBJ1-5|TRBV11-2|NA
CASSLSVNQPQHF
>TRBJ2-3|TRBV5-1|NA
CASSFGSQGDTQYF
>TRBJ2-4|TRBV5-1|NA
CASSLGGQEWNIQYF
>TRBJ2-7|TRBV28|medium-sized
CASSLTGGSYEQYF
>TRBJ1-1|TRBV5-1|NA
CASRFSPTGGVSEAFF
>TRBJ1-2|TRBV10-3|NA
CAISPAGQGGYGYTF
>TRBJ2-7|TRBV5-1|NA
CASSSLVSLEQYF
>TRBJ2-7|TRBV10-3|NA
CAISTDPVRPYEQYF
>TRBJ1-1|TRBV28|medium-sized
CASSLEMNTEAFF
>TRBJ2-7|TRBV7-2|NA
CASSFGGFEQYF
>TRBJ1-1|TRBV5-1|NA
CASSLGPRTTGKNTEAFF
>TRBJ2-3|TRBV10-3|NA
CAIGGQGKTDTQYF
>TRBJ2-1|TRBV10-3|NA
CAIRGRGGSNEQFF
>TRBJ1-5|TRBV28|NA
CASTPAAGNSNQPQHF
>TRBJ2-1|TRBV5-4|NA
CASTRTGGSYNEQFF
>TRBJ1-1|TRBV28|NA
CASSSATVPPRAFF
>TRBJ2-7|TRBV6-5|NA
CASRGLGRGLGEQYF
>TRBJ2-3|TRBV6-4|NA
CASTQPYTQYF
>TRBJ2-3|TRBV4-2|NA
CASSQDSSTQYF
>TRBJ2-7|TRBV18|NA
CASSPPQGTREQYF
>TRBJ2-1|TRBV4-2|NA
CASSQVVPSGRDEQFF